Given below is one T cell receptor beta chain in context. Its cognate antigen is unknown. Every bit of the isolated RNA underwent reverse transcription, so sequencing read expressed TCRB transcripts. Assay used: immunoSEQ multiplex PCR; TCRdb lists only in-frame clones, some missing. The data hold 200,000 to 250,000 clones, with more than 15% observed a single time. The CDR3 loop spans 15 amino acids. In germline, CDR1 is LNHNV, CDR2 YYDKDF (reference sequence). V lost 5 bases, J lost 2 bases, and 8 bases stayed unmatched. The data were obtained in a study of beta chain features in type 1 diabetes. General study points: Within each of all four CD4+ subsets, Type 1 diabetes patients had TCRB CDR3s that were moderately but significantly shorter.

This TCR was sampled from a man younger than 40 with type 1 diabetes. What was sequenced was naive CD4+ T cells from blood. The chain joins TRBV15 to TRBJ2-5, with 7 bases matching TRBD1. CDR3 sequence reads: CATSRGPGQQETQYF. The CDR3, as DNA: TGTGCCACCAGCCGGGGACCGGGACAGCAAGAGACCCAGTACTTC.